These T cell receptor beta chains were read from a single sample in a study of blood T cells in healthy people across ages. TCRdb itself ran the 5' RACE reads through MiXCR, one entry per CDR3 protein. The sample contains 800,000 to 1,300,000 distinct CDR3 sequences, under 30% of which appear only once. A further study also used this sample, focusing on T cells of mothers and their children.

Sequenced input: blood. Source of these receptors: a girl aged 2-10 years in good health. Both conserved end residues are part of each CDR3. A D gene is named only where the DNA matches it firmly. Size values are once, few and many counts, or a class for expanded clones, and some rows have none.

clone_size: .
d_call: .
v_call: TRBV3-1
j_call: TRBJ2-6
cdr3_nt: TGTGCCAGCAGCCAAGGACCGGGCTCTGGGGCCAACGTCCTGACTTTC
cdr3_aa: CASSQGPGSGANVLTF

clone_size: few
d_call: .
v_call: TRBV7-8
j_call: TRBJ2-2
cdr3_nt: TGTGCCACCGTAACCGTGACCACCGGGGAGCTGTTTTTT
cdr3_aa: CATVTVTTGELFF

clone_size: .
d_call: .
v_call: TRBV12-3/TRBV12-4
j_call: TRBJ2-1
cdr3_nt: TGTGCCAGCAGTTTTATAGGGGGAGATGAGCAGTTCTTC
cdr3_aa: CASSFIGGDEQFF

clone_size: few
d_call: .
v_call: TRBV20-1
j_call: TRBJ2-2
cdr3_nt: TGCAGTGCTTCGGGGGCTACCGGGGAGCTGTTTTTT
cdr3_aa: CSASGATGELFF

clone_size: .
d_call: .
v_call: TRBV11-3
j_call: TRBJ2-7
cdr3_nt: TGTGCCAGCAGCTTCAGCAGGTCCGACGAGCAGTACTTC
cdr3_aa: CASSFSRSDEQYF

clone_size: once
d_call: .
v_call: TRBV7-8
j_call: TRBJ2-1
cdr3_nt: TGTGCCAGCAGCTTAGTGGGCCCCTTCAATGAGCAGTTCTTC
cdr3_aa: CASSLVGPFNEQFF

clone_size: .
d_call: .
v_call: TRBV6-6
j_call: TRBJ1-2
cdr3_nt: TGTGCCAGCAGTTACGGCCGGGATATGGATGGCTACACCTTC
cdr3_aa: CASSYGRDMDGYTF

clone_size: few
d_call: TRBD1
v_call: TRBV5-5
j_call: TRBJ1-1
cdr3_nt: TGTGCCAGCAGACAACAGGGGGCTGAGAGGAACACTGAAGCTTTCTTT
cdr3_aa: CASRQQGAERNTEAFF

clone_size: few
d_call: .
v_call: TRBV9
j_call: TRBJ1-6
cdr3_nt: TGTGCCAGCAGCCCGCATCCTGGATCCTATAATTCACCCCTCCACTTT
cdr3_aa: CASSPHPGSYNSPLHF

clone_size: .
d_call: .
v_call: TRBV11-3
j_call: TRBJ2-4
cdr3_nt: TGTGCCAGCAGCTTAGTCGGAGAGACCTTTGCCATTCAGTACTTC
cdr3_aa: CASSLVGETFAIQYF

clone_size: .
d_call: TRBD1
v_call: TRBV29-1
j_call: TRBJ1-4
cdr3_nt: TGCAGCGTTGAGTTGACAGGGGCTAATGAAAAACTGTTTTTT
cdr3_aa: CSVELTGANEKLFF

clone_size: .
d_call: .
v_call: TRBV5-5
j_call: TRBJ1-2
cdr3_nt: TGTGCCAGCAGCTCGATTGGTGGCTACACCTTC
cdr3_aa: CASSSIGGYTF

clone_size: few
d_call: .
v_call: TRBV6-2/TRBV6-3
j_call: TRBJ2-1
cdr3_nt: TGTGCCAGCAGTGACGACCGTGGTGAGCAGTTCTTC
cdr3_aa: CASSDDRGEQFF